The 29 T cell receptor beta chains listed next were all sequenced from one sample in a study of T-cell memory formation after mild COVID-19. TCRdb reprocessed the 5' RACE reads via MiXCR and lists one record per CDR3 protein. This table has 300,000 to 350,000 distinct CDR3 sequences, roughly an eighth appearing once. Sample: PBMCs or a T cell subset sorted from them (not recorded which). These receptors were collected from a young man who had mild COVID-19 (a few samples of this study predate the infection). Cell type and time point are not known.

In its sample, this clonotype was seen many times. This CDR3 is CASSLVDRVEETQYF. The CDR3 DNA sequence: TGTGCCAGCAGCTTGGTGGACAGGGTGGAAGAGACCCAGTACTTC. This chain links TRBV5-6 with TRBJ2-5; TRBD1 matches 8 bases. CDR1 is SGHDT and CDR2 is YYEEEE in the germline V gene. The CDR3 runs to 15 residues. The J segment lost 3 bases and the V segment lost 0 bases, leaving 4 bases of the junction unmatched.

The chain joins TRBV7-2 to TRBJ1-3, with 8 bases aligning to TRBD1. V lost 2 bases and J lost 3; bases outside the gene matches: 9. There are 17 residues in the CDR3. Germline V gene sequence: CDR1 SGHTA, CDR2 FQGNSA. As DNA, the CDR3 is TGTGCCAGCAGCTTATCTTCAGGGGGCACACGTGGAAACACCATATATTTT. This translates into CASSLSSGGTRGNTIYF.

This clonotype showed up just a few times. The J gene is TRBJ2-2, the V gene TRBV4-3; D not resolved. This CDR3 comprises 16 residues. Between the trimmed V and J ends, which lost 3 bases and 3 bases, there was a span of 14 bases. In germline, CDR1 is LGHNA, CDR2 YSLEER. CDR3 residues: CASSHRQGYDTGELFF. CDR3 coding DNA: TGCGCCAGCAGCCACCGGCAAGGCTATGACACCGGGGAGCTGTTTTTT.

This chain links TRBV4-3 with TRBJ2-3; maybe TRBD1 (7 bases). Trimming removed 1 base at V and 1 base at J, with 12 bases between. Germline loops: CDR1 LGHNA, CDR2 YSLEER. The CDR3 contains 16 residues. The DNA for the CDR3 is TGCGCCAGCAGCCAAGGCACAGGGGAGGGCACAGATACGCAGTATTTT. This gives the protein CASSQGTGEGTDTQYF.

A few counts support this clonotype. The rearrangement links TRBV10-3 to TRBJ1-1; D not certain. The CDR3 is made up of 13 amino acids. V was cut by 9 bases and J by 0 bases, with 11 bases left in between. Germline V lookup: CDR1 ENHRY, CDR2 SYGVKD. CDR3 in amino acids: CAMRGLMNTEAFF. The CDR3 DNA sequence: TGTGCCATGCGGGGTCTGATGAACACTGAAGCTTTCTTT.

This chain links TRBV5-8 with TRBJ2-5; D is perhaps TRBD2 (6 bases). Trimming removed 3 bases at V and 4 bases at J, with 22 bases between. The CDR3 contains 17 residues. In germline, CDR1 is SGHTS, CDR2 YDEGEE. The CDR3 DNA reads TGTGCCAGCAGCTGGGGCGACAGTCACCCCGGGGGAGAGACCCAGTACTTC. Translating it yields CASSWGDSHPGGETQYF.

This clonotype was counted only a few times. This chain links TRBV4-1 with TRBJ2-2; D may be TRBD1 (6 bases). V dropped 4 bases and J dropped 4 bases, with 13 bases sitting between them. Germline V gene sequence: CDR1 MGHRA, CDR2 YSYEKL. The CDR3 runs to 15 residues. In nucleotides, the CDR3 is TGCGCCAGCAGCCCTCGGGACACTCCCACCGGGGAGCTGTTTTTT. Translation: CASSPRDTPTGELFF.

A few counts support this clonotype. The chain recombines TRBV20-1 with TRBJ1-1; a weak D match, TRBD1 (6 bases). The CDR3 loop spans 16 amino acids. V shed 3 bases and J shed 0 bases, with 17 bases lying between them. CDR1 and CDR2 (germline): DFQATT, SNEGSKA (reference sequence). CDR3 sequence (DNA): TGCAGTGCTAGTCCCATGACAGGAACCATGAACACTGAAGCTTTCTTT. Its protein is CSASPMTGTMNTEAFF.

This clonotype showed up just a few times. The chain is built from TRBV11-2 and TRBJ2-5; 10 bases agree with TRBD1. The CDR3 covers 16 residues. Germline V CDR1 and CDR2: SGHAT, FQNNGV. After removal of 5 bases from V and 4 bases from J, the junction contained 10 bases not matched to a gene. The CDR3 sequence: CASSPPSDRGIETQYF. The CDR3 DNA sequence: TGTGCCAGCAGCCCGCCGTCGGACAGGGGGATAGAGACCCAGTACTTC.

The J gene is TRBJ2-7, the V gene TRBV9; TRBD1 aligns across 9 bases. Germline CDR1 is SGDLS and CDR2 is YYNGEE. The CDR3 has 15 residues. V gave up 4 bases and J gave up 4 bases; unmatched junction bases: 9. The CDR3 is CASSPGTGREYEQYF. The CDR3, as DNA: TGTGCCAGCAGCCCCGGGACAGGGAGGGAGTACGAGCAGTACTTC.

This clonotype was recorded a few times. The chain couples TRBV20-1 to TRBJ1-4; D call uncertain. Trimming pared 2 bases from V and 3 bases from J, leaving 7 bases between. The CDR3 is 13 residues long. CDR1 DFQATT and CDR2 SNEGSKA come from the germline V gene (reference sequence). In nucleotides, the CDR3 is TGCAGTGCTAGACCGCCGCCTAATGAAAAACTGTTTTTT. As protein: CSARPPPNEKLFF.

V is TRBV18 and J is TRBJ1-2, with 7 positions matching TRBD1. With V trimmed by 6 bases and J by 7 bases, 17 bases remained unmatched. Looked up from germline, CDR1 is KGHSH and CDR2 is LQKENI. This CDR3 region has 16 residues. DNA for the CDR3: TGTGCCAGCTCCCCAGGGGGAGGACAAACCGGTCGTGGCTACACCTTC. Translating gives CASSPGGGQTGRGYTF.

The sample holds many counts of this clonotype. The chain uses TRBV10-2 and TRBJ2-5, with D possibly matching TRBD2 (6 bases). V was pared by 4 bases and J by 4 bases, with 10 bases between. This CDR3 has 13 residues. From germline, CDR1 is WSHSY and CDR2 SAAADI. CDR3 DNA: TGCGCCAGCAGTGGGGACTCGCGAGAGACCCAGTACTTC. Translated, it gives CASSGDSRETQYF.

The chain has TRBV28 and TRBJ2-5; TRBD1 matches at 9 bases. The CDR3 totals 15 residues. From germline, CDR1 is MDHEN and CDR2 SYDVKM. V was clipped by 2 bases and J by 5 bases; unmatched bases: 6. This CDR3 is CASSLPQGAWETQYF. For the CDR3, the DNA is TGTGCCAGCAGTTTACCACAGGGGGCTTGGGAGACCCAGTACTTC. The full variable domain, in which reference TRBV28 and TRBJ2-5 provide the parts outside the CDR3, is DVKVTQSSRYLVKRTGEKVFLECVQDMDHENMFWYRQDPGLGLRLIYFSYDVKMKEKGDIPEGYSVSREKKERFSLILESASTNQTSMYLCASSLPQGAWETQYFGPGTRLLVL.

This clonotype has more than one count but fewer than ten. The chain carries TRBV6-2 or TRBV6-3 and TRBJ2-1, with 8 nucleotides matching TRBD2. Germline trimming cut 0 bases from V and 0 bases from J; bases unmatched to any gene: 7. The CDR3 extends over 18 amino acids. CDR1 and CDR2 (germline): MNHEY, SVGEGT. The CDR3 here is CASSYSTSGESSYNEQFF. CDR3 sequence (DNA): TGTGCCAGCAGTTACTCCACTAGCGGCGAAAGCTCCTACAATGAGCAGTTCTTC.

The chain links TRBV7-2 to TRBJ1-1; D remains unclear. V lost 3 bases to trimming and J lost 7 bases, with 6 bases between them. This CDR3 has 11 amino acids. CDR1 and CDR2 from the germline V gene are SGHTA and FQGNSA. The CDR3 spells CASSFSSEAFF. CDR3 sequence (DNA): TGTGCCAGCAGCTTCAGTAGTGAAGCTTTCTTT.

The chain has TRBV12-3 or TRBV12-4 and TRBJ2-1; D unresolved. The CDR3 runs 12 residues. V was cut by 5 bases and J by 5 bases, with 7 bases left in between. The chain's CDR3 is CASSKKDNEQFF. The CDR3 bases are TGTGCCAGCAGTAAAAAAGACAATGAGCAGTTCTTC.

This clonotype was seen a single time. The chain has TRBV6-6 and TRBJ2-1; D is perhaps TRBD1 or TRBD2 (5 bases each). Germline V gives CDR1 MNHNY, CDR2 SVGAGI (reference sequence). Trimming left V 2 bases short and J 7 bases short, with 9 bases between. The CDR3 sequence is 13 residues long. As DNA, the CDR3 is TGTGCCAGCAGTTACGCCAGGGAGAATGAGCAGTTCTTC. This translates into CASSYARENEQFF.

This clonotype was seen at least ten times. The chain joins TRBV28 to TRBJ2-5; 8 bases are a match to TRBD1. CDR3 length: 15 residues. CDR1 and CDR2 from the germline V gene are MDHEN and SYDVKM. Trimming removed 7 bases from V and 5 bases from J; junction bases left unmatched: 12. CDR3 amino acids: CASTEGGTGRETQYF. CDR3 DNA: TGTGCCAGCACCGAGGGCGGGACAGGTCGCGAGACCCAGTACTTC.

This clonotype has more than one count but fewer than ten. The chain carries TRBV2 and TRBJ1-5; weak D call: TRBD1 (6 bases). CDR3 length: 16 residues. Germline values: CDR1 SNHLY, CDR2 FYNNEI. With 1 base removed from V and 5 bases from J, the gap between germline ends came to 15 bases. The CDR3 reads CASSEGGPWAYQPQHF. Here the CDR3 DNA reads TGTGCCAGCAGTGAAGGGGGGCCCTGGGCCTATCAGCCCCAGCATTTT.

The chain combines TRBV7-9 with TRBJ2-7; the D is unclear. V was trimmed by 2 bases and J by 5 bases, leaving 4 bases between them. Germline CDR1 is SEHNR and CDR2 is FQNEAQ (reference sequence). This CDR3 is 11 amino acids long. CDR3 in DNA: TGTGCCAGCAGCTTATTCAACGAGCAGTACTTC. This gives the protein CASSLFNEQYF.

This clonotype was counted between two and nine times. V gene TRBV20-1 combines with J gene TRBJ2-3, with D perhaps matching TRBD1 or TRBD2 (5 bases each). The V end was cut by 5 bases, the J end by 10 bases, with 25 bases between. The CDR3 covers 15 residues. Germline V gives CDR1 DFQATT, CDR2 SNEGSKA (reference sequence). CDR3 protein: CSAPGSGRTLTPQYF. CDR3 DNA: TGCAGTGCTCCCGGTTCGGGGCGGACGTTAACGCCGCAGTATTTT.

The chain uses TRBV11-2 and TRBJ2-7; D is perhaps TRBD1 or TRBD2 (5 bases each). The V end was cut by 1 base, the J end by 0 bases, with 19 bases between. Germline V lookup: CDR1 SGHAT, CDR2 FQNNGV. The CDR3 spans 18 residues. In nucleotides, the CDR3 is TGTGCCAGCAGCTTAGGAGGGGCCTTGGGACGGCGCTCCTACGAGCAGTACGTC. Encoded protein: CASSLGGALGRRSYEQYV.

The V call is TRBV6-1, the J call TRBJ1-2; 10 bases are shared with TRBD1. Looked up from germline, CDR1 is MNHNS and CDR2 is SASEGT. Trimming took 4 bases from V and 8 from J; bases not matched to a gene: 4. This CDR3 has 13 residues. The CDR3 sequence is CASSGDRGEGYTF. In DNA form, the CDR3 reads TGTGCCAGCAGTGGGGACAGGGGTGAAGGCTACACCTTC.

This chain joins TRBV5-1 and TRBJ2-5; D is uncertain. Germline V gene lookup returns CDR1 SGHRS and CDR2 YFSETQ. Trimming stripped 2 bases from V and 4 bases from J, with 15 bases between. This CDR3 region has 15 residues. CDR3 nucleotides: TGCGCCAGCAGCTTTGACGGTCAGAGAAGAGAGACCCAGTACTTC. It is translated as CASSFDGQRRETQYF. The variable domain in full, completed from reference TRBV5-1 and TRBJ2-5, reads KAGVTQTPRYLIKTRGQQVTLSCSPISGHRSVSWYQQTPGQGLQFLFEYFSETQRNKGNFPGRFSGRQFSNSRSEMNVSTLELGDSALYLCASSFDGQRRETQYFGPGTRLLVL.

V usage is TRBV6-1 and J usage is TRBJ1-5; maybe TRBD1 (5 bases). Germline V CDR1 and CDR2: MNHNS, SASEGT. The CDR3 totals 18 residues. The V end lost 3 bases, the J end lost 0 bases, and 18 bases lay between the germline ends. CDR3 coding DNA: TGTGCCAGCAGTGAGGGACCCCGGGAGGGGTATAGCAATCAGCCCCAGCATTTT. Amino acid sequence: CASSEGPREGYSNQPQHF.

The table lists this clonotype with a few counts. The rearrangement links TRBV5-6 to TRBJ2-4; D not certain. The V and J ends lost 6 bases and 3 bases respectively, with 10 bases between them. This CDR3 contains 13 residues. The germline gives CDR1 SGHDT, CDR2 YYEEEE. The CDR3 region is CASNLVGKNIQYF. In DNA form, the CDR3 reads TGTGCCAGCAATCTGGTAGGCAAAAACATTCAGTACTTC.

This clonotype was found a few times. The rearrangement uses TRBV7-9 and TRBJ2-3; the match to TRBD2 covers 7 bases. This CDR3 comprises 15 residues. In germline, CDR1 is SEHNR, CDR2 FQNEAQ (reference sequence). J gave up 3 bases and V 6 bases, and 9 bases lay outside the gene matches. The CDR3 spells CASRRPGLTTDTQYF. The CDR3 nucleotides are TGTGCCAGCAGGCGACCGGGACTAACTACAGATACGCAGTATTTT.

This clonotype showed up just a few times. The chain joins TRBV5-6 to TRBJ1-1; TRBD1 matches 7 bases. V lost 0 bases and J lost 4; bases outside the gene matches: 6. This CDR3 is built from 15 residues. Germline assignment: CDR1 SGHDT and CDR2 YYEEEE. DNA of the CDR3: TGTGCCAGCAGCTTGGTGCGATCAGGGGGCACTGAAGCTTTCTTT. This encodes CASSLVRSGGTEAFF.